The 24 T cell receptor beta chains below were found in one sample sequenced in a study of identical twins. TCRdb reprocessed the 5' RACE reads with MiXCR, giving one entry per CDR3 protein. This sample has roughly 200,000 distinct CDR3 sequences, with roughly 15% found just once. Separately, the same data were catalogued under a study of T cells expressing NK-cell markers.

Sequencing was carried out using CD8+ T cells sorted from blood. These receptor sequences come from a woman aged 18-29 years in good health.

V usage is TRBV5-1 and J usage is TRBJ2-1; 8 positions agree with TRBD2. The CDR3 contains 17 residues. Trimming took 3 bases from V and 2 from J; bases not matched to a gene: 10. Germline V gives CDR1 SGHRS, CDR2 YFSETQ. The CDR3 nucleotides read TGCGCCAGCAGCTCGCCCTCCGGGACTAGGGCCTACAATGAGCAGTTCTTC. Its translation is CASSSPSGTRAYNEQFF.

CDR3 residues: CSARLGDTGYEQYF. The CDR3 DNA is TGCAGTGCTAGACTAGGGGATACGGGCTACGAGCAGTACTTC. The rearrangement joins TRBV20-1 to TRBJ2-7; perhaps TRBD1 as D (5 bases). Trimming removed 2 bases from V and 3 bases from J, with 14 bases in between. Germline V gene data show CDR1 as DFQATT and CDR2 as SNEGSKA (reference sequence). The CDR3 covers 14 residues.

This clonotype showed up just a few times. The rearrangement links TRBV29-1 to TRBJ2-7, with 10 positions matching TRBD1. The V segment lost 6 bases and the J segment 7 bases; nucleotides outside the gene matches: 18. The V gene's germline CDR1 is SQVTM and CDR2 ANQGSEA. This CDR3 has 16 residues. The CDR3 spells CSVLLTSGQGPREQYF. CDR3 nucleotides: TGCAGCGTCCTACTTACTTCGGGACAGGGGCCCCGGGAGCAGTACTTC.

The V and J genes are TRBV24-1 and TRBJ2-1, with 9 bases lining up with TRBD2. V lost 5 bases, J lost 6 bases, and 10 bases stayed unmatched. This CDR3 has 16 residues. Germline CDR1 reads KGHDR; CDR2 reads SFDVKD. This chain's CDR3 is CATSAPVLAGSNEQFF. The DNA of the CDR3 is TGTGCCACCAGTGCCCCAGTACTAGCGGGTTCCAATGAGCAGTTCTTC.

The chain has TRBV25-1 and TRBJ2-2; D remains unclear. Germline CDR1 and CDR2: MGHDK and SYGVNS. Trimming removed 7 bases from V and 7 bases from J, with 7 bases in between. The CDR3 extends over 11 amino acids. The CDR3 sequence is CASKVVGELFF. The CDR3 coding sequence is TGTGCCAGCAAGGTGGTCGGGGAGCTGTTTTTT.

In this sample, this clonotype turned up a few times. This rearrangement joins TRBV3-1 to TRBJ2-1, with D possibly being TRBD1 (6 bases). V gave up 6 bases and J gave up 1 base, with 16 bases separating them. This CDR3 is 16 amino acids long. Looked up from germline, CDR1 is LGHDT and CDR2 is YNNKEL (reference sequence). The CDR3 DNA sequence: TGTGCCAGCAGGAATACAGGGACGAAGTCCTACAATGAGCAGTTCTTC. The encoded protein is CASRNTGTKSYNEQFF.

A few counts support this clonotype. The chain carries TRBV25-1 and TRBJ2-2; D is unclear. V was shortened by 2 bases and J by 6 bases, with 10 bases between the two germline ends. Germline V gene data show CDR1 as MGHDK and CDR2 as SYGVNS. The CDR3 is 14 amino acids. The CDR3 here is CASSEGPAAGELFF. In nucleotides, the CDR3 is TGTGCCAGCAGTGAAGGGCCAGCCGCCGGGGAGCTGTTTTTT.

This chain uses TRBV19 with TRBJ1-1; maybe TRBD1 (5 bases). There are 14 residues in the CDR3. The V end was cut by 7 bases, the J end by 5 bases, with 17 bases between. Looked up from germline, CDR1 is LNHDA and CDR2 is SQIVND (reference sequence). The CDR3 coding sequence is TGTGCCAGTAACTTCGGGGAGGGGAGAACTGAAGCTTTCTTT. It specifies CASNFGEGRTEAFF.

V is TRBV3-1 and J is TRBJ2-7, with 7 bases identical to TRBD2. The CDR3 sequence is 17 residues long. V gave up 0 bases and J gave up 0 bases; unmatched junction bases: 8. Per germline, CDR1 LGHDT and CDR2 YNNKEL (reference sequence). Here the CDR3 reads CASSQDGAGVLSYEQYF. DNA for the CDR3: TGTGCCAGCAGCCAAGATGGGGCGGGGGTGCTCTCCTACGAGCAGTACTTC.

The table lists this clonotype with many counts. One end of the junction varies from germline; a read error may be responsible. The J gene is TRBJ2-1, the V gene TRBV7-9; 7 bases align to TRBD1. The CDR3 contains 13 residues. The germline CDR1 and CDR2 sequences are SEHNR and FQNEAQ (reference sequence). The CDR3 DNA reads TGTGCCAGCAGCTCACCATTGACAGGGTTGGGGGACTTC. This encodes CASSSPLTGLGDF.

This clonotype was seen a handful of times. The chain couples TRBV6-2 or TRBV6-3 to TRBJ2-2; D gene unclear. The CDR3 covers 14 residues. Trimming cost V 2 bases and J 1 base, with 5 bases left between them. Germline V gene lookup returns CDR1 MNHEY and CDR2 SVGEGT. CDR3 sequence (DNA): TGTGCCAGCAGTTACCAGCGGAACACCGGGGAGCTGTTTTTT. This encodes CASSYQRNTGELFF.

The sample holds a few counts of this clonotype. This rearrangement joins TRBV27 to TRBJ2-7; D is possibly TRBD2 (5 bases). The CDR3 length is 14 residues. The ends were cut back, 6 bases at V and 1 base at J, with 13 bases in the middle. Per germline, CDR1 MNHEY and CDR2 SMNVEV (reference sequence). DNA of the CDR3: TGTGCCAGCAGACGCCGGGGATCTTCCTACGAGCAGTACTTC. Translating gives CASRRRGSSYEQYF.

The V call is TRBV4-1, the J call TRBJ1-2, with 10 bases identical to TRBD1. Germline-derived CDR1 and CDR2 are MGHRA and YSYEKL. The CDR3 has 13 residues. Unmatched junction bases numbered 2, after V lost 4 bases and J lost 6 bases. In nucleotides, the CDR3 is TGCGCCAGCAGCCGGGGACAGGGGAATGGCTACACCTTC. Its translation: CASSRGQGNGYTF.

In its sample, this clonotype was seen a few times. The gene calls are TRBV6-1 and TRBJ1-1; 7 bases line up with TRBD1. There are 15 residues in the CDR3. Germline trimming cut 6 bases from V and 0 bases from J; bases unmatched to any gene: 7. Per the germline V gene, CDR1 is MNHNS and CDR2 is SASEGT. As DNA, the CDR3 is TGTGCCAGCAGCCTGAGACAGGGAGTGAACACTGAAGCTTTCTTT. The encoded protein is CASSLRQGVNTEAFF.

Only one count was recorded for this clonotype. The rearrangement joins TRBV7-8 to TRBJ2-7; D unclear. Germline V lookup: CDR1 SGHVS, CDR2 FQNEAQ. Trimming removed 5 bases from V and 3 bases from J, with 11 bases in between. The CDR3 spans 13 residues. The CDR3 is CASSPAGIYEQYF. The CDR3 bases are TGTGCCAGCAGCCCGGCCGGAATCTACGAGCAGTACTTC.

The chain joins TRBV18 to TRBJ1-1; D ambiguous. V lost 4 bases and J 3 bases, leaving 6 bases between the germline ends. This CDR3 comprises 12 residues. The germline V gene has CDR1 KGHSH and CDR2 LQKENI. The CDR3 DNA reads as TGTGCCAGCTCACAAGTTGACACTGAAGCTTTCTTT. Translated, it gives CASSQVDTEAFF.

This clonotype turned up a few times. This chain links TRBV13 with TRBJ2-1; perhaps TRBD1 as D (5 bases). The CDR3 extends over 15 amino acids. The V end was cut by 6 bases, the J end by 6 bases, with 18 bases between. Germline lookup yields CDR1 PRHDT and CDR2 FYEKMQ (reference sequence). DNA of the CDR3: TGTGCCAGCAGTCCGCCCGGGCTTCAGGGCAATGAGCAGTTCTTC. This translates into CASSPPGLQGNEQFF. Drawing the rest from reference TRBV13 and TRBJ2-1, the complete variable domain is AAGVIQSPRHLIKEKRETATLKCYPIPRHDTVYWYQQGPGQDPQFLISFYEKMQSDKGSIPDRFSAQQFSDYHSELNMSSLELGDSALYFCASSPPGLQGNEQFFGPGTRLTVL.

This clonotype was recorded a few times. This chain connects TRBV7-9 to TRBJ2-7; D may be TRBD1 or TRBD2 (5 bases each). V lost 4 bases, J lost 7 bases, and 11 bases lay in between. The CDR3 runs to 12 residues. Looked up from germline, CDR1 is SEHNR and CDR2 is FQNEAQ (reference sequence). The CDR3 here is CASSWDGHEQYF. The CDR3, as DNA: TGTGCCAGCAGCTGGGACGGGCATGAGCAGTACTTC.

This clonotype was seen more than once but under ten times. CDR3 sequence reads: CASTLWGAGEIPGELFF. The DNA for the CDR3 is TGTGCCAGCACTCTTTGGGGAGCGGGAGAAATCCCCGGGGAGCTGTTTTTT. V and J are TRBV7-9 and TRBJ2-2; 8 bases line up with TRBD2. Germline loops: CDR1 SEHNR, CDR2 FQNEAQ (reference sequence). The length of the CDR3 is 17 residues. V gave up 7 bases and J gave up 6 bases; unmatched junction bases: 16.

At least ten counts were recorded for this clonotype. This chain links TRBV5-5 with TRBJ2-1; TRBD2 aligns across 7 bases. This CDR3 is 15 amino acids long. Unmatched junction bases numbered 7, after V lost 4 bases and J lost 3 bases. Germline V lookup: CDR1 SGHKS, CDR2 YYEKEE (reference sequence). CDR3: CASSLGLDDYNEQFF. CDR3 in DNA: TGTGCCAGCAGCCTTGGACTAGACGACTACAATGAGCAGTTCTTC. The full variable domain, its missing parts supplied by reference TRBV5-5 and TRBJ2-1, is DAGVTQSPTHLIKTRGQQVTLRCSPISGHKSVSWYQQVLGQGPQFIFQYYEKEERGRGNFPDRFSARQFPNYSSELNVNALLLGDSALYLCASSLGLDDYNEQFFGPGTRLTVL.

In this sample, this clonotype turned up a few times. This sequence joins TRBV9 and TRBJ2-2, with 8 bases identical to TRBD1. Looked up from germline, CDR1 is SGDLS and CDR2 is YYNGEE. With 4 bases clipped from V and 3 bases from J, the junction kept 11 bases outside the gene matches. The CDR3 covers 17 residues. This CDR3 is CASSKYRGKGDTGELFF. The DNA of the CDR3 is TGTGCCAGCAGCAAATACAGGGGGAAGGGGGACACCGGGGAGCTGTTTTTT.

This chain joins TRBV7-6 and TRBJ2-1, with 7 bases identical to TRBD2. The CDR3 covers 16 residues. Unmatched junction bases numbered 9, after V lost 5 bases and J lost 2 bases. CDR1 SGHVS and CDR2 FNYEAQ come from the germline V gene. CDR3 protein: CASSRLLGGAYNEQFF. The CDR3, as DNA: TGTGCCAGCAGCAGACTCTTGGGAGGGGCCTACAATGAGCAGTTCTTC.

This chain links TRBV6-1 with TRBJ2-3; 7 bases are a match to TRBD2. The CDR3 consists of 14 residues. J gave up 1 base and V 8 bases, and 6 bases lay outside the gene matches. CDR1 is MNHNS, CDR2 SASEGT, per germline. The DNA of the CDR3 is TGTGCCAGCCGACACCGGGGGGGCACAGATACGCAGTATTTT. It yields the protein CASRHRGGTDTQYF.

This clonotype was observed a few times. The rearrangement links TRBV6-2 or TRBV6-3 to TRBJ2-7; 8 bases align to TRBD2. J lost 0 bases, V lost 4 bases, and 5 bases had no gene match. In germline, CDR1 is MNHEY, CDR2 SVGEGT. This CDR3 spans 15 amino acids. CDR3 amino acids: CASSLAGPLSYEQYF. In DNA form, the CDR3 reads TGTGCCAGCAGTTTAGCGGGACCTCTCTCCTACGAGCAGTACTTC.